Shown below are 4 T cell receptor beta chains from a single sample sequenced in a study of T cells after posttransplantation cyclophosphamide. A marrow graft followed busulfan-fludarabine conditioning, with cyclophosphamide on days +3 and +4. Measured with immunoSEQ multiplex PCR; TCRdb has only the in-frame clones, and not every one. The sample holds 8,000 to 10,000 clones, roughly 80% seen once. Sequenced material: PBMCs, taken 1,900 to 2,000 days after a stem cell transplant with posttransplant cyclophosphamide. The receptors shown here come from a female patient aged 35-55 years who received an allogeneic stem cell transplant from a related donor, was CMV-positive, and had no GVHD. Some T cells may possibly be graft donor cells.

The chain carries TRBV25-1 and TRBJ2-7; D not certain. This CDR3 region has 12 residues. Germline V gene sequence: CDR1 MGHDK, CDR2 SYGVNS. Deletions cut 8 bases from V and 0 bases from J, with 8 bases between. CDR3 bases: TGTGCCAGCGGCACAAGCTCCTACGAGCAGTACTTC. Encoded protein: CASGTSSYEQYF.

This clone was found a few times. The chain is built from TRBV6-4 and TRBJ1-1; D remains ambiguous. Germline CDR1 and CDR2: MRHNA and SNTAGT. V was clipped by 6 bases and J by 2 bases, with 10 bases between them. The CDR3 extends over 13 amino acids. CDR3 residues: CASSEIPNTEAFF. The CDR3 DNA is TGTGCCAGCAGCGAGATACCAAACACTGAAGCTTTCTTT.

V usage is TRBV19 and J usage is TRBJ2-6; D unclear. The germline V and J ends were trimmed by 6 bases and 0 bases, with 9 bases remaining between them. The germline V gene has CDR1 LNHDA and CDR2 SQIVND (reference sequence). The CDR3 has 15 amino acids. CDR3 amino acids: CASRTASSGANVLTF. The CDR3 coding sequence is TGTGCCAGTAGAACTGCAAGCTCTGGGGCCAACGTCCTGACTTTC.

The chain uses TRBV2 and TRBJ2-1, with 9 bases fitting TRBD2. Germline-derived CDR1 and CDR2 are SNHLY and FYNNEI. The V and J ends lost 2 bases and 9 bases, in that order; junction bases with no gene match: 8. The length of the CDR3 is 15 residues. CDR3 sequence: CASSEWAGGPREQFF. Here the CDR3 DNA reads TGTGCCAGCAGTGAATGGGCGGGGGGGCCTCGTGAGCAGTTCTTC.